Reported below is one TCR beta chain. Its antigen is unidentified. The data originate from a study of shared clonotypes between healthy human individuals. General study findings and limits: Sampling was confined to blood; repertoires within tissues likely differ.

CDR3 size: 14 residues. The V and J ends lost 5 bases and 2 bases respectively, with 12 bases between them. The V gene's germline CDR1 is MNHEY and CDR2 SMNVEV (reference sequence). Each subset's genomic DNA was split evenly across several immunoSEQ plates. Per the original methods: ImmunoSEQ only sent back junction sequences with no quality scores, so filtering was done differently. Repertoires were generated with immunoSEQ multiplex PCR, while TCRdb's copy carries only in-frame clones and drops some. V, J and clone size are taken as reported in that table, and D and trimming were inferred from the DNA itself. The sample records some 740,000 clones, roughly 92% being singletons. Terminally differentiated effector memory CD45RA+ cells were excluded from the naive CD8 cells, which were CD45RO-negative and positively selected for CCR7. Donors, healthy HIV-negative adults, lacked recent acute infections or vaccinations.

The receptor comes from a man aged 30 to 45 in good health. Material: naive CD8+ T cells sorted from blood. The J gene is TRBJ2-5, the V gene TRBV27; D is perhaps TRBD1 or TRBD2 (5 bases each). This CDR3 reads CASSPGTIQETQYF. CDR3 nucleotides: TGTGCCAGCAGTCCGGGGACCATACAAGAGACCCAGTACTTC.